The 9 T cell receptor beta chains in this list originate from one sample, sequenced in a study of blood T cell dynamics during melanoma immunotherapy. Time point here: pre-treatment baseline. TCRdb keeps only in-frame clones here, not all; method: immunoSEQ multiplex PCR. This table has about 10,000 clones, about 87% appearing once. The sequences come from blood, collected from a patient treated with checkpoint blockade. Receptor source: a human donor with melanoma.

V is TRBV7-9 and J is TRBJ1-3; 12 bases match TRBD1. Unmatched junction bases numbered 9, after V lost 5 bases and J lost 4 bases. Germline CDR1 SEHNR, CDR2 FQNEAQ (reference sequence). The CDR3 is made up of 17 amino acids. This CDR3 is CASSHSGQGAEGNTIYF. CDR3 DNA: TGTGCCAGCAGCCATTCGGGACAGGGGGCTGAAGGAAACACCATATATTTT.

This chain uses TRBV18 with TRBJ2-1; unclear D gene. V lost 1 base and J 0 bases, leaving 4 bases between the germline ends. CDR1 KGHSH and CDR2 LQKENI come from the germline V gene. This CDR3 comprises 14 residues. This CDR3 is CASSPQSSYNEQFF. DNA for the CDR3: TGTGCCAGCTCACCACAAAGCTCCTACAATGAGCAGTTCTTC.

The rearrangement uses TRBV28 and TRBJ2-1, with TRBD2 matching over 9 bases. CDR1 MDHEN and CDR2 SYDVKM come from the germline V gene. The CDR3 spans 15 residues. V lost 5 bases to trimming and J lost 7 bases; unmatched junction nucleotides: 9. In DNA, the CDR3 is TGTGCCAGCAGTACCGGACTAGCGTTGGGGAATGAGCAGTTCTTC. It translates to CASSTGLALGNEQFF.

This chain joins TRBV7-6 and TRBJ2-7, with D possibly called TRBD1 or TRBD2 (5 bases each). V was cut by 5 bases and J by 3 bases, with 11 bases left in between. The CDR3 extends over 13 amino acids. The V gene's germline CDR1 is SGHVS and CDR2 FNYEAQ. The CDR3 spells CASSLGPNYEQYF. As DNA, the CDR3 is TGTGCCAGCAGCCTGGGACCTAACTACGAGCAGTACTTC.

This clone was observed a single time. The rearrangement joins TRBV9 to TRBJ2-1; D gene uncertain. V was pared by 2 bases and J by 6 bases, with 9 bases between. CDR3 length equals 13 residues. Germline V lookup: CDR1 SGDLS, CDR2 YYNGEE. The chain's CDR3 is CASSVLQANEQFF. Written as DNA, the CDR3 is TGTGCCAGCAGCGTTTTACAAGCCAATGAGCAGTTCTTC.

In DNA, the CDR3 is TGTGCCAGCTCACCGACCGGGACAGGGGGCAGAAGGACCGGGGAGCTGTTTTTT. As protein: CASSPTGTGGRRTGELFF. The V call is TRBV18, the J call TRBJ2-2; TRBD1 matches 12 bases. CDR1 KGHSH and CDR2 LQKENI come from the germline V gene. This CDR3 spans 18 amino acids. The ends lost 3 bases at V and 5 bases at J; junction bases unmatched: 10.

The J gene is TRBJ1-4, the V gene TRBV6-1; TRBD1 might be the D (5 bases). The ends were cut back, 4 bases at V and 0 bases at J, with 12 bases in the middle. The CDR3 covers 16 residues. The germline gives CDR1 MNHNS, CDR2 SASEGT. CDR3 loop: CASSVRSGTTNEKLFF. For the CDR3, the DNA is TGTGCCAGCAGTGTCCGCTCAGGGACAACTAATGAAAAACTGTTTTTT.

CDR3 DNA sequence: TGTGCCAGCAGATTCCCAGGGGCCTCCTACAATGAGCAGTTCTTC. As protein: CASRFPGASYNEQFF. The chain carries TRBV2 and TRBJ2-1; perhaps TRBD1 as D (6 bases). CDR3 length: 15 amino acids. With 6 bases removed from V and 0 bases from J, the gap between germline ends came to 12 bases. CDR1 is SNHLY, CDR2 FYNNEI, per germline.

The chain carries TRBV5-4 and TRBJ2-5; D may be TRBD1 or TRBD2 (6 bases each). The CDR3 is 15 amino acids. Germline lookup yields CDR1 SGHNT and CDR2 YYREEE (reference sequence). V shed 0 bases and J shed 3 bases, with 12 bases lying between them. CDR3 DNA: TGTGCCAGCAGCTTGGGGGGGGCCTCAGAAGAGACCCAGTACTTC. Translating gives CASSLGGASEETQYF.